Listed below are T cell receptor beta chains from one sample, sequenced in a study of T cell repertoires in cytomegalovirus infection. TCRdb processed the reads anew with MiXCR; each CDR3 protein has one entry. The data show about 480,000 distinct CDR3 sequences, around 30% seen once. These receptors' antigens are unknown. The source was cultured PBMCs, collected from culture after CMV antigen stimulation. Source of these receptors: a human donor in good health (CMV status not recorded). Some clones in this sample may be carry-over from other donors' samples. CDR3s include the opening cysteine and the closing phenylalanine or tryptophan. A D gene is named only where the DNA matches it firmly. Not all rows give a size; the values are once, few, many and, for expanded clones, a class.

many,TRBJ2-1,NA,TRBV7-2,TGTGCCAGCAGACCGCTACTAGCCTCGCGGCAGTTCTTC,CASRPLLASRQFF
few,TRBJ1-5,NA,TRBV28,TGTGCCAGCAGTCCTGGACACCTGGTAAATCAGCCCCAGCATTTT,CASSPGHLVNQPQHF
NA,TRBJ2-3,NA,TRBV7-9,TGTGCCAGCAGCTTAGATGGCCTTTTGCCAGATACGCAGTATTTT,CASSLDGLLPDTQYF
few,TRBJ2-1,TRBD2,TRBV7-2,TGTGCCAGCAGCTTAGAACTAGCGGGAGGGTTTTCCTACAATGAGCAGTTCTTC,CASSLELAGGFSYNEQFF
few,TRBJ2-7,NA,TRBV11-1,TGTGCCAGCAGCGCGTGGACAGACGAGCAGTACTTC,CASSAWTDEQYF
many,TRBJ2-7,TRBD2,TRBV7-2,TGTGCCAGCAGCTTAGCGGTAGCGGGAGGACACTACGAGCAGTACTTC,CASSLAVAGGHYEQYF
few,TRBJ2-1,NA,TRBV12-3/TRBV12-4,TGTGCCAGCAGTTTAGGCGGGTTCAATGAGCAGTTCTTC,CASSLGGFNEQFF
NA,TRBJ1-1,NA,TRBV4-1,TGCGCCAGCAGCCAACCGCAGATGAACACTGAAGCTTTCTTT,CASSQPQMNTEAFF
few,TRBJ1-1,NA,TRBV7-3,TGTGCCAGCGGAACAACTAGGGACTCTGAAGCTTTCTTT,CASGTTRDSEAFF
NA,TRBJ1-1,TRBD1,TRBV10-3,TGTGCCATCAGTGGGTCGGGGCAGGGGGCTCACACTGAAGCTTTCTTT,CAISGSGQGAHTEAFF
NA,TRBJ2-5,TRBD2,TRBV25-1,TGTGCCGATGGAGAGGGTAGCGGGAGGGCCCGTGAGACCCAGTACTTC,CADGEGSGRARETQYF
NA,TRBJ2-3,TRBD1,TRBV19,TGTGCCATCCGGGACAGGGTTACAGATACGCAGTATTTT,CAIRDRVTDTQYF
NA,TRBJ2-1,TRBD2,TRBV7-6,TGTGCCAGCAGCTTAAGGTCTAGCGGGGTCTATGAGCAGTTCTTC,CASSLRSSGVYEQFF
NA,TRBJ1-1,TRBD1,TRBV10-3,TGTGCCATCACACAGCAGGGGGAGAGCACTGAAGCTTTCTTT,CAITQQGESTEAFF
NA,TRBJ1-2,TRBD1,TRBV6-1,TGTGCCACCAAGGAGGGGGCGGGTGGCTACACCTTC,CATKEGAGGYTF
NA,TRBJ1-4,NA,TRBV20-1,TGCAGTGCTAGAGCGGCCGGCGGTGAAAAACTGTTTTTT,CSARAAGGEKLFF
many,TRBJ1-4,TRBD1,TRBV7-2,TGTGCCAGCAGCTTAGCACCGACAGGGTTTAGGGAAAAACTGTTTTTT,CASSLAPTGFREKLFF
many,TRBJ2-1,NA,TRBV7-9,TGTGCCAGCAGCTCGTCAGGGGCTCCCGCCGGGCAGTTCTTC,CASSSSGAPAGQFF
many,TRBJ2-5,NA,TRBV7-6,TGTGCCAGCAGCTTCGGGACCGGGCAGGGGGGTGAAGAGACCCAGTACTTC,CASSFGTGQGGEETQYF
NA,TRBJ2-1,TRBD2,TRBV6-6,TGTGCCAGCAGTTACGGGAGGGCGGGGAATGAGCAGTTCTTC,CASSYGRAGNEQFF
few,TRBJ1-1,NA,TRBV20-1,TGCAGTGCTAGAAATGGACAGAACACTGAAGCTTTCTTT,CSARNGQNTEAFF
NA,TRBJ2-5,TRBD1,TRBV10-3,TGTGCCATCAGCCGCGGACAGGGGACCCAAGAGACCCAGTACTTC,CAISRGQGTQETQYF
few,TRBJ2-1,TRBD2,TRBV12-3/TRBV12-4,TGTGCCAGCAGTCCGTTTAGCGGGAGGGACAATGAGCAGTTCTTC,CASSPFSGRDNEQFF
many,TRBJ2-3,NA,TRBV7-2,TGTGCCAGCAGCTTAAGGAAAGGCCCCGATACGCAGTATTTT,CASSLRKGPDTQYF
NA,TRBJ2-7,NA,TRBV6-2/TRBV6-3,TGTGCCAGCAGGGAAGGTTTAAGAGCGATTTCCTACGAGCAGTACTTC,CASREGLRAISYEQYF
NA,TRBJ2-1,NA,TRBV4-1,TGCGCCAGCAGCCAAGAAGGCGCTTACCGGTTCTTC,CASSQEGAYRFF
many,TRBJ2-3,NA,TRBV7-2,TGTGCCAGCAGCCCGCCGACGGATACTAGCACAGATACGCAGTATTTT,CASSPPTDTSTDTQYF
NA,TRBJ2-1,TRBD1,TRBV19,TGTGCCAGTAGTCGACAGGGGAATACCTACAATGAGCAGTTCTTC,CASSRQGNTYNEQFF
NA,TRBJ2-3,NA,TRBV7-2,TGTGCCAGCAGCTTAGAGGGGTGGGGCTTCCCGACAGATACGCAGTATTTT,CASSLEGWGFPTDTQYF
NA,TRBJ2-5,NA,TRBV5-4,TGTGCCAGCAGCTTGGGCGGCAGAGCCCCACAAGAGACCCAGTACTTC,CASSLGGRAPQETQYF
few,TRBJ1-6,NA,TRBV6-8,TGTGCCAGCAGTTACTCATGGCAGGGTAATTCACCCCTCCACTTT,CASSYSWQGNSPLHF
NA,TRBJ1-1,TRBD1,TRBV29-1,TGCAGCGTTTTTTCCTTGCTCGACAGGGCCGGGCCTCTCTACACTGAAGCTTTCTTT,CSVFSLLDRAGPLYTEAFF
NA,TRBJ2-5,NA,TRBV6-2/TRBV6-3,TGTGCCAGCAGCCGGCCAGGGTACCAAGAGACCCAGTACTTC,CASSRPGYQETQYF
few,TRBJ2-4,NA,TRBV7-2,TGTGCCAGCAGCTTAGGACAGTTAGCCAAAAACATTCAGTACTTC,CASSLGQLAKNIQYF
NA,TRBJ2-5,TRBD1,TRBV7-2,TGTGCCAGCAGCTTTGGACAGGGCGTGATTTCGGAGACCCAGTACTTC,CASSFGQGVISETQYF
NA,TRBJ2-7,NA,TRBV28,TGTGCCAGCAGTTTGATAGTAGGAGGGGCGGGGGAGCAGTACTTC,CASSLIVGGAGEQYF
NA,TRBJ2-7,TRBD2,TRBV6-5,TGTGCCAGCAGTTACCGGGGGGACGTGAGAACCTACGAGCAGTACTTC,CASSYRGDVRTYEQYF
NA,TRBJ2-1,NA,TRBV4-1,TGCGCCAGCAGCCTCAATGGTGAGCAGTTCTTC,CASSLNGEQFF
NA,TRBJ2-7,TRBD2,TRBV27,TGTGCCAGCAGTCAGGCTAGCGGGAGAGAAATTTACGAGCAGTACTTC,CASSQASGREIYEQYF
few,TRBJ1-6,TRBD1,TRBV20-1,TGCAGTGCGTGGACAGGGGGCAGTTTTAATTCACCCCTCCACTTT,CSAWTGGSFNSPLHF
many,TRBJ2-1,TRBD2,TRBV10-3,TGTGCCATCAGTGAGTCTCGGGGACTAGCGGGGCCCTTGGGCAGGACAACCGTCAATGAGCAGTTCTTC,CAISESRGLAGPLGRTTVNEQFF
NA,TRBJ2-3,NA,TRBV6-5,TGTGCCAGCAGTCACCGAGATACGCAGTATTTT,CASSHRDTQYF
NA,TRBJ1-6,NA,TRBV7-6,TGTGCCAGCAGCTTACAGGTCGGCTCTGGATCACCCCTCCACTTT,CASSLQVGSGSPLHF
few,TRBJ2-1,NA,TRBV7-6,TGTGCCAGCAGCGCTCCGGCTTACAATGAGCAGTTCTTC,CASSAPAYNEQFF
once,TRBJ1-1,NA,TRBV20-1,TGCAGTGCTATCCCCTCGGGTAACACTGAAGCTTTCTTT,CSAIPSGNTEAFF